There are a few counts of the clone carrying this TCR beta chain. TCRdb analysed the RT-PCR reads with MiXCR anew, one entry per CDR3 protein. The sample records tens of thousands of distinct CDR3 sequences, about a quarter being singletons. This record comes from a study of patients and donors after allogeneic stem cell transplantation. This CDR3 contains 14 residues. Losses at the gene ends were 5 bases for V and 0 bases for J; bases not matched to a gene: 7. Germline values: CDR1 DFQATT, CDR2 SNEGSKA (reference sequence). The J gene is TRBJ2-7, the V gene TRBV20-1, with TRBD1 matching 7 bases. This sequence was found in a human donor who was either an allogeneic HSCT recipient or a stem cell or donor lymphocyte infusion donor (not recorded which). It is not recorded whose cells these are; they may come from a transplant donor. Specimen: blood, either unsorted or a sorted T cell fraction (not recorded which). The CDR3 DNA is TGCAGTGCTCTCCGGACAGGCAGCTCCTACGAGCAGTACTTC. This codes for CSALRTGSSYEQYF.